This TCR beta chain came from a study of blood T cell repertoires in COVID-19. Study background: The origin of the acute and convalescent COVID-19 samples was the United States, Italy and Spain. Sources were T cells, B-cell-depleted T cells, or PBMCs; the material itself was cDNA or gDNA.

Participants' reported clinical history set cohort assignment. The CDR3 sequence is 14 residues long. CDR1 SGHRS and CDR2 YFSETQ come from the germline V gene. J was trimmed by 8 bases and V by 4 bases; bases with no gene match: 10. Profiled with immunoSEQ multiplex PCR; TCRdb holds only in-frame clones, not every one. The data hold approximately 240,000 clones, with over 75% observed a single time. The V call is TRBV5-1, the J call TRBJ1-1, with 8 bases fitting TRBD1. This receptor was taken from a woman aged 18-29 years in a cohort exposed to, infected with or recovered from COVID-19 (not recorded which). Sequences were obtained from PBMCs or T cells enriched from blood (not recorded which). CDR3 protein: CASSAIDTGGEAFF. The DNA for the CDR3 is TGCGCCAGCAGCGCTATCGATACAGGGGGGGAAGCTTTCTTT. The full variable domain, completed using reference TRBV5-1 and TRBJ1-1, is KAGVTQTPRYLIKTRGQQVTLSCSPISGHRSVSWYQQTPGQGLQFLFEYFSETQRNKGNFPGRFSGRQFSNSRSEMNVSTLELGDSALYLCASSAIDTGGEAFFGQGTRLTVV.